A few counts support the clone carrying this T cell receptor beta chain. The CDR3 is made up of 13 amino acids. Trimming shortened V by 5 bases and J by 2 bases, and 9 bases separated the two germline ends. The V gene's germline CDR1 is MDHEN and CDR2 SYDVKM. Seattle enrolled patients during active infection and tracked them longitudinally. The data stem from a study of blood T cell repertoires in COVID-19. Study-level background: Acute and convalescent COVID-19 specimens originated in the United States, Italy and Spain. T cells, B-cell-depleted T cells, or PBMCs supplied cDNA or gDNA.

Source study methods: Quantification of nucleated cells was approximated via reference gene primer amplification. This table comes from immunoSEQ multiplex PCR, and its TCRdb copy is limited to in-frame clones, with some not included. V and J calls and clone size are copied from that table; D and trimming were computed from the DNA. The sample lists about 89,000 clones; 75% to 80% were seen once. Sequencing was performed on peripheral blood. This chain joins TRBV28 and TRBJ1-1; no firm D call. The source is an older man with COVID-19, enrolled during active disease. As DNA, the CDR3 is TGTGCCAGCAGTCTGACACTTAACACTGAAGCTTTCTTT. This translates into CASSLTLNTEAFF.